This record concerns one TCR beta chain sequence. This sample is part of a study of blood T cell repertoires in COVID-19. Across the whole study: Samples representing acute and convalescent COVID-19 were sourced from the United States, Italy and Spain.

Source study methods: Using reference gene primer amplification, nucleated cell counts were estimated. TCRdb keeps only in-frame clones here, not all; method: immunoSEQ multiplex PCR. The DNA gave D and trimming, while V, J and clone size come from that table. The sample contains tens of thousands of clones, about four fifths of which appear only once. Germline values: CDR1 SGHDT, CDR2 YYEEEE. The CDR3 sequence is 14 residues long. Between the trimmed V and J ends, which lost 1 base and 1 base, there was a span of 8 bases. Material: peripheral blood. The origin of this receptor is a man aged 65-85 years with active COVID-19. The rearrangement joins TRBV5-6 to TRBJ1-2, with no clear D. The CDR3 DNA is TGTGCCAGCAGCTTGTCAGGATTTAACTATGGCTACACCTTC. It specifies CASSLSGFNYGYTF.